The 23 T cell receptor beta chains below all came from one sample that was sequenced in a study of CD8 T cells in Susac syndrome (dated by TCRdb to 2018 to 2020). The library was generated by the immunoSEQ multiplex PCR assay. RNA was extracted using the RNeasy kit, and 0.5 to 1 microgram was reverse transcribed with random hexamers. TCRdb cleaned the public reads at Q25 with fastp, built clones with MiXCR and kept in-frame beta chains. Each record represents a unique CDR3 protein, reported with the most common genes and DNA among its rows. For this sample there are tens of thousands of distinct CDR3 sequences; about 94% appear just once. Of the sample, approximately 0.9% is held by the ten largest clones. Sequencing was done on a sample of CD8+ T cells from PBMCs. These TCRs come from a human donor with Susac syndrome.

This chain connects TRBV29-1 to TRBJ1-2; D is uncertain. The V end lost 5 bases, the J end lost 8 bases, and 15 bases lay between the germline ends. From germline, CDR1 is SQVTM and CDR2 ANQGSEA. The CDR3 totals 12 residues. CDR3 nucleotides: TGCAGCGTTAACTGGACGGGAGTAGGCTACACCTTC. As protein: CSVNWTGVGYTF.

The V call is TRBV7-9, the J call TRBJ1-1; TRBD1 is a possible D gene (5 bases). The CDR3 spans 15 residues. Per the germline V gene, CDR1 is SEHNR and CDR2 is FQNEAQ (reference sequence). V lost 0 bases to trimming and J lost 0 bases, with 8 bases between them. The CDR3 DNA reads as TGTGCCAGCAGCTTAGCGCTGGGGGTGAACACTGAAGCTTTCTTT. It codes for CASSLALGVNTEAFF.

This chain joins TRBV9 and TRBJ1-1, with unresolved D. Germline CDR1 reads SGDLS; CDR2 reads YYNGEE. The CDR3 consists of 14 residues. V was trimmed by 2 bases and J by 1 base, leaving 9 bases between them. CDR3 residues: CASSVGRGNTEAFF. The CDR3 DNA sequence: TGTGCCAGCAGCGTGGGCCGTGGGAACACTGAAGCTTTCTTT. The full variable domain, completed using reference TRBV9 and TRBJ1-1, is DSGVTQTPKHLITATGQRVTLRCSPRSGDLSVYWYQQSLDQGLQFLIQYYNGEERAKGNILERFSAQQFPDLHSELNLSSLELGDSALYFCASSVGRGNTEAFFGQGTRLTVV.

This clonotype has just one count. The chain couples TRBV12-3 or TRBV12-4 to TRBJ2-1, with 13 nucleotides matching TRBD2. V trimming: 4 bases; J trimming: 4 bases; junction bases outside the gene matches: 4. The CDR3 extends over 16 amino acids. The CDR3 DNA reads TGTGCCAGCAGTTATCCGGGACTAGCGGGGTACAATGAGCAGTTCTTC. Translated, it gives CASSYPGLAGYNEQFF.

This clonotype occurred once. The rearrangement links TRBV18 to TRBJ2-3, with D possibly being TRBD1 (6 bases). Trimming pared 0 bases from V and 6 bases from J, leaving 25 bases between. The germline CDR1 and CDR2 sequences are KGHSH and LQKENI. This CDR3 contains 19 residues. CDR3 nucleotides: TGTGCCAGCTCACCACCGCCAGGGGAGCGGAAACAGGCGGTCGATACGCAGTATTTT. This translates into CASSPPPGERKQAVDTQYF.

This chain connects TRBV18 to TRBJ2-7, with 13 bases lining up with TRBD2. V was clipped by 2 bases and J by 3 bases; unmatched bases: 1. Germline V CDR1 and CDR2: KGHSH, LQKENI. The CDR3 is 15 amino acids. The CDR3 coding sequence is TGTGCCAGCTCACCAGGACTAGCGGGAGACTACGAGCAGTACTTC. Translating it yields CASSPGLAGDYEQYF.

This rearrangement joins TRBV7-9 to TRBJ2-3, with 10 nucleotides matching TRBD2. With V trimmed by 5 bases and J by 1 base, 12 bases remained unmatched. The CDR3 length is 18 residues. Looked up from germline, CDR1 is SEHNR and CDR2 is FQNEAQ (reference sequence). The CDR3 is CASSDRLAGREGTDTQYF. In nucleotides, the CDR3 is TGTGCCAGCAGCGATCGACTAGCGGGCCGCGAGGGCACAGATACGCAGTATTTT.

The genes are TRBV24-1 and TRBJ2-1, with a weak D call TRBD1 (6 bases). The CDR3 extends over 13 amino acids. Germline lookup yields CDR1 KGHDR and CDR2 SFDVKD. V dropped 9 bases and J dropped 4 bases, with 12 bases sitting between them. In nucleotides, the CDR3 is TGTGCCACCGGGGGCGCAAGGTACAATGAGCAGTTCTTC. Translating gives CATGGARYNEQFF.

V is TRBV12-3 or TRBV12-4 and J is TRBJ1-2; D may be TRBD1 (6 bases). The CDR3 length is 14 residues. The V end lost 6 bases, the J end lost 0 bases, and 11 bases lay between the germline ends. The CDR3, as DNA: TGTGCCAGCAGCCCAACAGGGCCTAACTATGGCTACACCTTC. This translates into CASSPTGPNYGYTF.

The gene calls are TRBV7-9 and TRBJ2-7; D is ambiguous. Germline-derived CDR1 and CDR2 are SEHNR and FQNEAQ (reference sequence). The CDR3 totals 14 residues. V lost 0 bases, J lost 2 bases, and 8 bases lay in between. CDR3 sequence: CASSLANLPYEQYF. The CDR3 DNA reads TGTGCCAGCAGCTTAGCAAACTTACCCTACGAGCAGTACTTC.

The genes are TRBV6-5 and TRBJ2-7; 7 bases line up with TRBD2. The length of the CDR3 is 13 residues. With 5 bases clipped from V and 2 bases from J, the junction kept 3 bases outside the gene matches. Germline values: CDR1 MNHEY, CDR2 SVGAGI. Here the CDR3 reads CASSQAGTYEQYF. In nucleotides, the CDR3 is TGTGCCAGCAGTCAAGCGGGAACCTACGAGCAGTACTTC.

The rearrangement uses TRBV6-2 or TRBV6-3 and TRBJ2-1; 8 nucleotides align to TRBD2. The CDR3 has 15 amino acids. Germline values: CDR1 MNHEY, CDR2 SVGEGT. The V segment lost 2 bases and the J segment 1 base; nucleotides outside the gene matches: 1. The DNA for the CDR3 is TGTGCCAGCAGTTACGCGGGAGGTTCCTACAATGAGCAGTTCTTC. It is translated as CASSYAGGSYNEQFF.

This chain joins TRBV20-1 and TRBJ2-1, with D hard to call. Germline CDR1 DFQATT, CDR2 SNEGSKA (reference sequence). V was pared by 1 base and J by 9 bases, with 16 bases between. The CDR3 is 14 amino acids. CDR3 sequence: CSARAPTPPGEQFF. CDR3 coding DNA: TGCAGTGCTAGAGCTCCAACGCCCCCGGGTGAGCAGTTCTTC.

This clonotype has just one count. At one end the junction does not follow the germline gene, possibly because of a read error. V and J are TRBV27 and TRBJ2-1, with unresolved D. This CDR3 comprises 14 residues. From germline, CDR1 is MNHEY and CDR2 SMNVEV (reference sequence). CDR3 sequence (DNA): TGTGGCAGCAGTCCCGGTGGGTTCAACAATGAGCAGTTCTTC. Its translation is CGSSPGGFNNEQFF.

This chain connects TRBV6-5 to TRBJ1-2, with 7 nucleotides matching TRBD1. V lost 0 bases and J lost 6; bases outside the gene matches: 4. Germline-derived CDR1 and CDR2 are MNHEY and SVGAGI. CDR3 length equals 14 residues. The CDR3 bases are TGTGCCAGCAGTTACTCCGAAGGGGGCAATGGCTACACCTTC. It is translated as CASSYSEGGNGYTF.

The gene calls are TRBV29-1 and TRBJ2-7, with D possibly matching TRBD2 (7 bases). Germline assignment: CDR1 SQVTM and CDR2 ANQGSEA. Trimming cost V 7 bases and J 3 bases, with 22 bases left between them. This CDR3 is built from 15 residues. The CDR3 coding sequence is TGCAGCGCAAATAGTCTGGGGGGGCTCTTCTACGAGCAGTACTTC. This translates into CSANSLGGLFYEQYF.

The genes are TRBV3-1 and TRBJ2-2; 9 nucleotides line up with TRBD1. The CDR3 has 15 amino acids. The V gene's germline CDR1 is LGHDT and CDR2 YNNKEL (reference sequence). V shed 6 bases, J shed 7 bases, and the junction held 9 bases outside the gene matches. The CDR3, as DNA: TGTGCCAGCAGAACCACAGGGGGCGGGAACGGGGAGCTGTTTTTT. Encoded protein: CASRTTGGGNGELFF.

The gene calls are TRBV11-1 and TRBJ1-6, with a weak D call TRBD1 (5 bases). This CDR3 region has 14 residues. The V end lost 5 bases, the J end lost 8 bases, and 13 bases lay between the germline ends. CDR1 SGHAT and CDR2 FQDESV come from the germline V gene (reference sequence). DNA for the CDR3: TGTGCCAGCAGCGCGGGGGTTTTCGATTCACCCCTCCACTTT. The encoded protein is CASSAGVFDSPLHF.

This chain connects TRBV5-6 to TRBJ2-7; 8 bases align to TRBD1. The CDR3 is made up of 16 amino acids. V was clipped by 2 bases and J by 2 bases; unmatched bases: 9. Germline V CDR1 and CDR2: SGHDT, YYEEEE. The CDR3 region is CASSLEPGQVAYEQYF. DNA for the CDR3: TGTGCCAGCAGCTTAGAGCCGGGACAGGTGGCCTACGAGCAGTACTTC.

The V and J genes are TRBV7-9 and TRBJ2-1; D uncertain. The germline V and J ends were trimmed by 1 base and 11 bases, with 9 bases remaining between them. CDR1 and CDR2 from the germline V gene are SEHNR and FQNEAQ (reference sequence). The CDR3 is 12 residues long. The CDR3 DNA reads TGTGCCAGCAGCTTAGGGCTTGAACAGCAGTTCTTC. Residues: CASSLGLEQQFF.

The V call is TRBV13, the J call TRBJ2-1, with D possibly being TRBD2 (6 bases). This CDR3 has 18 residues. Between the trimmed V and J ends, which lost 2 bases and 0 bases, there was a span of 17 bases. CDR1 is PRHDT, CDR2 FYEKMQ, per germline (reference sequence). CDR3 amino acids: CASSLNSGGASSYNEQFF. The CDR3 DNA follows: TGTGCCAGCAGCTTAAATAGCGGAGGGGCCTCCTCCTACAATGAGCAGTTCTTC.

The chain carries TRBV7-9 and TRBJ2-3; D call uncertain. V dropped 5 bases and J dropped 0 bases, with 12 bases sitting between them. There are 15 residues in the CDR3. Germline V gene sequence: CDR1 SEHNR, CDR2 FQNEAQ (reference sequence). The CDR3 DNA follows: TGTGCCAGCAGCCCCGTCGGATCAAGCACAGATACGCAGTATTTT. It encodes CASSPVGSSTDTQYF.

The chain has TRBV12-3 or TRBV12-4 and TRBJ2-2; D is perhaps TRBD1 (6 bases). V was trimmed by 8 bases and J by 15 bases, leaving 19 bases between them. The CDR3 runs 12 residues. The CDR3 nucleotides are TGTGCCAGCTTCCAGGGCCAGGGGATGATGTTTTTT. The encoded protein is CASFQGQGMMFF.